These T cell receptor beta chains were read from a single sample in a study of blood T cell repertoires in COVID-19. Data came from immunoSEQ multiplex PCR; TCRdb stores just in-frame clones and leaves some out. The sample records hundreds of thousands of clones, 80% to 90% being singletons. The sample taken for sequencing was PBMCs or T cells enriched from blood (not recorded which). Receptors were obtained from a man in his forties or fifties who had recovered from COVID-19. The CDR3 runs from the conserved cysteine through the conserved F or W. D genes are given only for firm matches. The size entry is marked missing in some rows and otherwise reads once, few, many or a size class.

j_call d_call clone_size v_call cdr3_nt cdr3_aa
TRBJ2-3 NA few TRBV7-9 TGTGCCAGCAGCTTAGGGGAGGCCGCCGCAGATACGCAGTATTTT CASSLGEAAADTQYF
TRBJ2-7 TRBD2 once TRBV6-4 TGTGCCAGCAGTGAAAATAGCGGGGGGGCCTACGAGCAGTACTTC CASSENSGGAYEQYF
TRBJ2-1 NA once TRBV7-8 TGTGCCAGCAGCTTAGTTCGAGGCCCCAACTACAATGAGCAGTTCTTC CASSLVRGPNYNEQFF
TRBJ1-6 TRBD1 NA TRBV5-1 TGCGCCAGCAGCGCGGGACAGGGGCTGAATTCACCCCTCCACTTT CASSAGQGLNSPLHF
TRBJ2-5 TRBD2 NA TRBV16 TGTGCCAGCAGCCTCGAGCGGGGGGCCCAAGAGACCCAGTACTTC CASSLERGAQETQYF
TRBJ1-1 TRBD1 NA TRBV4-3 TGCGCCAGCAGCCAGATTGGGACAGCGAACACTGAAGCTTTCTTT CASSQIGTANTEAFF
TRBJ2-4 NA once TRBV12-3/TRBV12-4 TGTGCCAGCAGTTTAGGCCAGGCATACATTCAGTACTTC CASSLGQAYIQYF
TRBJ2-1 NA NA TRBV5-1 TGCGCCAGCCTCTACGATGCAGGGTTAAGCAATGAGCAGTTCTTC CASLYDAGLSNEQFF
TRBJ1-6 TRBD1 few TRBV4-1 TGCGCCAGCAGCCAAGATGTTGGGGGGACAGGAGGTTCACCCCTCCACTTT CASSQDVGGTGGSPLHF
TRBJ2-1 TRBD1 NA TRBV7-2 TGTGCCAGCAGCCGGACAGGGTTGAATGAGCAGTTCTTC CASSRTGLNEQFF
TRBJ2-7 TRBD1 NA TRBV5-5 TGTGCCAGCGCCGGGACAGTTAGAGGAGGCTACGAGCAGTACTTC CASAGTVRGGYEQYF
TRBJ1-5 NA NA TRBV6-5 TGTGCCAGCAGATTGAGTTCTAGCAATCAGCCCCAGCATTTT CASRLSSSNQPQHF
TRBJ1-5 TRBD1 NA TRBV24-1 TGTGCCACCAGTGATAAGACAGGGTATGCTCAGCCCCAGCATTTT CATSDKTGYAQPQHF
TRBJ2-2 NA NA TRBV9 TGTGCCAGCAGCGTAGATGGATCTGGAGCACCGAACACCGGGGAGCTGTTTTTT CASSVDGSGAPNTGELFF
TRBJ1-1 NA NA TRBV3-1/TRBV3-2 TGTGCCAGCAGGAAAGGGACCACAGGGTCAAGGGGCACTGAAGCTTTCTTT CASRKGTTGSRGTEAFF
TRBJ1-2 NA NA TRBV6-6 TGTGCCAGCAGTTCGGGGGGGGGCTATGGCTACACCTTC CASSSGGGYGYTF
TRBJ2-1 NA NA TRBV29-1 TGCAGCGTTGAAGTAGGGCAGGGCTATTACAATGAGCAGTTCTTC CSVEVGQGYYNEQFF
TRBJ2-3 NA few TRBV7-8 TGTGCCAGCAGCCCCGGCGGGGCAGGCACAGATACGCAGTATTTT CASSPGGAGTDTQYF
TRBJ1-5 NA NA TRBV19 TGTGCCAGTAGTATCAGTCTGGGGCCGCCCCAGCATTTT CASSISLGPPQHF
TRBJ2-7 TRBD2 NA TRBV11-2 TGTGCCAGCAGCTTCGGGGGAGGGGCCTACGAGCAGTACTTC CASSFGGGAYEQYF
TRBJ2-3 TRBD2 NA TRBV5-1 TGCGCCAGCAGCAAAGGACTAGCGGATTACACAGATACGCAGTATTTT CASSKGLADYTDTQYF
TRBJ1-5 TRBD1 NA TRBV2 TGTGCCACCTCGAGTTGGCAGGGGGCGGGTCGGGGTCAGCCCCAGCATTTT CATSSWQGAGRGQPQHF
TRBJ1-1 TRBD1 once TRBV5-4 TGTGCCAGCAGCGAAGGACAGGGGGCGGGCCCATTCATGGAAGCTTTCTTT CASSEGQGAGPFMEAFF
TRBJ1-2 TRBD1 NA TRBV19 TGTGCCAGCACACCGGGACAGGGAGGATATGGCTACACCTTC CASTPGQGGYGYTF
TRBJ2-1 TRBD2 NA TRBV5-1 TGCGCCAGCAGCCCACCTGGACTAGCGGGCTCCTACAATGAGCAGTTCTTC CASSPPGLAGSYNEQFF
TRBJ1-1 NA NA TRBV11-3 TGTGCCAGCAGCTTAGGTCCCACCGGGACTGAAGCTTTCTTT CASSLGPTGTEAFF
TRBJ2-7 NA once TRBV14 TGTGCCAGCAGCCCACTGGAGGGCCCCTACGAGCAGTACTTC CASSPLEGPYEQYF
TRBJ2-6 TRBD1 NA TRBV7-2 TGTGCCAGCAGCTTCCAGGGGGCTGGGGCCAACGTCCTGACTTTC CASSFQGAGANVLTF
TRBJ2-1 NA NA TRBV7-3 TGTGCCAGCAGCCCCGGAGGGCGGGGTAGCTCCTACAATGAGCAGTTCTTC CASSPGGRGSSYNEQFF
TRBJ2-1 NA NA TRBV19 TGTGCCAGTCTAAGGGGGACCTCAGGGAACAATGAGCAGTTCTTC CASLRGTSGNNEQFF
TRBJ1-3 NA NA TRBV4-1 TGCGCCAGCAGCAGGGGTCTTTTCTCTGGAAACACCATATATTTT CASSRGLFSGNTIYF
TRBJ2-3 NA NA TRBV5-6 TGTGCCAGCAGCTTTAGCCCCACAGATACGCAGTATTTT CASSFSPTDTQYF
TRBJ2-7 NA NA TRBV6-2/TRBV6-3 TGTGCCAGCAGTTACCAGACGGTATTAGGGGGCGAGCAGTACTTC CASSYQTVLGGEQYF
TRBJ1-5 TRBD1 NA TRBV24-1 TGTGCCACCAGTGACAGGGGGAGCAATCAGCCCCAGCATTTT CATSDRGSNQPQHF
TRBJ2-4 TRBD2 NA TRBV7-2 TGTGCCAGCAGGCGGACTAGCGGAAAAAACATTCAGTACTTC CASRRTSGKNIQYF
TRBJ1-3 NA NA TRBV5-4 TGTGCCAGCAGCTTGGAAAAACACAGGGGAAACACCATATATTTT CASSLEKHRGNTIYF
TRBJ1-4 TRBD1 NA TRBV19 TGTGCCAGTAGCGACAGGGCCCTTTCTGATGAAAAACTGTTTTTT CASSDRALSDEKLFF
TRBJ2-7 NA NA TRBV3-1/TRBV3-2 TGTGCCAGCAGCCATAGACAGGTAGGCGGCGAGCAGTACTTC CASSHRQVGGEQYF
TRBJ1-5 NA NA TRBV6-5 TGTGCCAGCAGTTTACAGGGTCATAGCAATCAGCCCCAGCATTTT CASSLQGHSNQPQHF
TRBJ1-1 NA NA TRBV30 TGTGCCTGGAGTGTAAGGCAGGGCAAGGGCACTGAAGCTTTCTTT CAWSVRQGKGTEAFF
TRBJ2-7 TRBD2 NA TRBV7-8 TGTGCCAGCACCCAACTAGCGACCCCCTCCTACGAGCAGTACTTC CASTQLATPSYEQYF
TRBJ2-1 NA NA TRBV4-1 TGCGCCAGCAGCCAAGAGGCTGGTGGTACCTTAAACAATGAGCAGTTCTTC CASSQEAGGTLNNEQFF
TRBJ1-6 NA NA TRBV6-5 TGTGCCACCAAGAGAGGGAAAAATTCACCCCTCCACTTT CATKRGKNSPLHF
TRBJ2-7 TRBD2 NA TRBV13 TGTGCCAGCAGCTTGAGCGGGGATGAGTACTTC CASSLSGDEYF
TRBJ2-7 TRBD1 NA TRBV9 TGTGCCAGCAGCGTAGAAGACCTGCCAGCGGGACAGGGTTACGAGCAGTACTTC CASSVEDLPAGQGYEQYF
TRBJ2-7 NA NA TRBV6-1 TGTGCCAGCAGTGAAGTGCGGGATTCCTACGAGCAGTACTTC CASSEVRDSYEQYF
TRBJ1-1 TRBD1 NA TRBV14 TGTGCCAGCAGCGAACAGGGGGGTATCACTGAAGCTTTCTTT CASSEQGGITEAFF
TRBJ1-1 NA NA TRBV7-7 TGTGCCAGCAGCTTATTCGCCCAGGCTGAAGCTTTCTTT CASSLFAQAEAFF
TRBJ1-1 NA NA TRBV15 TGTGCCACCAGCAGACCCCCGGGAAATGAAGCTTTCTTT CATSRPPGNEAFF
TRBJ2-5 NA NA TRBV24-1 TGTGCCACCAGGGGAAAGGCAGGGTCAGAGACCCAGTACTTC CATRGKAGSETQYF
TRBJ2-3 NA NA TRBV28 TGTGCCAGCAGTCTGCCAGGCACAGATACGCAGTATTTT CASSLPGTDTQYF
TRBJ1-6 NA NA TRBV18 TGTGCCAGCTCACCGCTCGGGTCTAATAATTCACCCCTCCACTTT CASSPLGSNNSPLHF
TRBJ2-3 TRBD1 once TRBV19 TGTGCCAGTAGTCCGAGGGACAGGGTACTTGATACGCAGTATTTT CASSPRDRVLDTQYF
TRBJ1-2 NA NA TRBV7-8 TGTGCCAGCAGCCGTCTTTCCTTCTATGGCTACACCTTC CASSRLSFYGYTF